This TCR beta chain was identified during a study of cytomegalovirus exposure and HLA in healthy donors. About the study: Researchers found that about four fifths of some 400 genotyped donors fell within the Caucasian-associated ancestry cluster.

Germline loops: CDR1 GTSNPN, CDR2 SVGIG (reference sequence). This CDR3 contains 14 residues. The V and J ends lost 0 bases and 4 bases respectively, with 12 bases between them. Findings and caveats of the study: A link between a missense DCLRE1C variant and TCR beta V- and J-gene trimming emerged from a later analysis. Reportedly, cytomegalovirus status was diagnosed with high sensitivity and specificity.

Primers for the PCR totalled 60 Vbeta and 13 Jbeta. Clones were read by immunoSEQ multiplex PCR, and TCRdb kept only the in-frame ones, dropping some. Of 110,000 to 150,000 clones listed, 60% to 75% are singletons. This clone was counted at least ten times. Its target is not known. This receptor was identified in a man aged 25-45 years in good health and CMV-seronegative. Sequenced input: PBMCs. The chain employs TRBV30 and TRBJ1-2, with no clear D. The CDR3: CAWSVNLRSYGYTF. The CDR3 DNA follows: TGTGCCTGGAGTGTCAACCTCCGGTCCTATGGCTACACCTTC. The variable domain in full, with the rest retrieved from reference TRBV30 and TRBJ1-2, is SQTIHQWPATLVQPVGSPLSLECTVEGTSNPNLYWYRQAAGRGLQLLFYSVGIGQISSEVPQNLSASRPQDRQFILSSKKLLLSDSGFYLCAWSVNLRSYGYTFGSGTRLTVV.